This TCR beta chain was documented in a study of PD-1 blockade in classical Hodgkin lymphoma. On the study more broadly: Patients were dosed intravenously with nivolumab at 3 mg/kg every 2 weeks.

Whole-study findings and limits: Before treatment, complete responders showed about the same diversity as newly diagnosed patients. A reduction in baseline TCR diversity was reportedly seen in newly diagnosed patients relative to healthy donors.

This sample's time point: cycle 4 day 1 (C4D1), after around six weeks of nivolumab. Relapse after autologous stem cell transplantation occurred in every patient, and brentuximab vedotin exposure varied. Worth noting for this clone: Its specificity is not known.

Libraries were prepared by immunoSEQ multiplex PCR; TCRdb keeps only in-frame clonotypes and omits some of them. The sample shows 80,000 to 100,000 clones, about 92% of them seen only once. With V trimmed by 7 bases and J by 8 bases, 7 bases remained unmatched. The CDR3 consists of 14 residues. The germline V gene has CDR1 SNHLY and CDR2 FYNNEI. Specimen: peripheral blood mononuclear cells (PBMCs), collected before the fourth cycle of nivolumab. The chain carries TRBV2 and TRBJ1-6; TRBD1 matches 8 bases. This sequence was found in a human donor with classical Hodgkin lymphoma. CDR3 loop: CASTPGQAYSPLHF. In DNA form, the CDR3 reads TGTGCCAGCACCCCGGGACAGGCTTATTCACCCCTCCACTTT.